The clone carrying this T cell receptor beta chain was seen a few times. The CDR3 is 13 residues long. Trimming cost V 8 bases and J 4 bases, with 12 bases left between them. Germline CDR1 reads LNHDA; CDR2 reads SQIVND (reference sequence). The data are from a study of blood T cell repertoires in COVID-19. Measured with immunoSEQ multiplex PCR; TCRdb has only the in-frame clones, and not every one. The sample includes tens of thousands of clones, roughly nine tenths seen only once; the top ten take about 5.8%. V is TRBV19 and J is TRBJ1-5; no clear D. This clonotype was sampled from a man aged 60-69 years with active COVID-19. Input material: peripheral blood. The CDR3 coding sequence is TGTGCCAGTGCAATTTCGGGTAATCAGCCCCAGCATTTT. As protein: CASAISGNQPQHF. Based on the CDR3 plus reference TRBV19 and TRBJ1-5, the full variable domain is DGGITQSPKYLFRKEGQNVTLSCEQNLNHDAMYWYRQDPGQGLRLIYYSQIVNDFQKGDIAEGYSVSREKKESFPLTVTSAQKNPTAFYLCASAISGNQPQHFGDGTRLSIL.